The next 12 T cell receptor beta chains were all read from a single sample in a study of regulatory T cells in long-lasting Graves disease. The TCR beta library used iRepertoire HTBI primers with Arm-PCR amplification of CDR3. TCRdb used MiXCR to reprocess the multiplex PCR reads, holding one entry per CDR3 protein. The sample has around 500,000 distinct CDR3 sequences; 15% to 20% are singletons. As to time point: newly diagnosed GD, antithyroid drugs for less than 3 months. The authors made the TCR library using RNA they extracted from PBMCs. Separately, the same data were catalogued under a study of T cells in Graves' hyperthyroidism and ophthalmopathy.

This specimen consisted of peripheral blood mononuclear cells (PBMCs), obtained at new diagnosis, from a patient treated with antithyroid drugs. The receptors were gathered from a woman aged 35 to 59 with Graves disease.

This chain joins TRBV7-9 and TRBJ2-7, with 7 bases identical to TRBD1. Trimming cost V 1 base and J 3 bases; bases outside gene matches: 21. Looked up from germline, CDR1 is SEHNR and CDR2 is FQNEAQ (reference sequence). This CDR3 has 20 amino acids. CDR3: CASSLGETIMIGGKNYEQYF. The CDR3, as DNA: TGTGCCAGCAGCTTAGGAGAAACTATCATGATAGGGGGCAAAAACTACGAGCAGTACTTC.

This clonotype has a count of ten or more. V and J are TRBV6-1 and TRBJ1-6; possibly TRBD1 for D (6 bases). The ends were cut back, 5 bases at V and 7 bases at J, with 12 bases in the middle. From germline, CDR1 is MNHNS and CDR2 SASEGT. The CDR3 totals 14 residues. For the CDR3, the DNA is TGTGCCAGCAGTACCCCCGACAGGAATTCACCCCTCCACTTT. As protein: CASSTPDRNSPLHF.

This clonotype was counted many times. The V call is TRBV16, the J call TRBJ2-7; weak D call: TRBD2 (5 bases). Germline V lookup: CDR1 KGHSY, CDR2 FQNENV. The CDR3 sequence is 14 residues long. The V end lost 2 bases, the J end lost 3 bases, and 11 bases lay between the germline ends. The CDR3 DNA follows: TGTGCCAGCAGCCAAAGCCAAGAGGGCTACGAGCAGTACTTC. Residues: CASSQSQEGYEQYF.

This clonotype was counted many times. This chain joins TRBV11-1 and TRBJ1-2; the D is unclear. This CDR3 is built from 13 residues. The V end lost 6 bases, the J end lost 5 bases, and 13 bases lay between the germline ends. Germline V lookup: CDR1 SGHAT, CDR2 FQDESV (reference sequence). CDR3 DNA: TGTGCCAGCAGTCCGGTCATAGGTTATGGCTACACCTTC. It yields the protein CASSPVIGYGYTF.

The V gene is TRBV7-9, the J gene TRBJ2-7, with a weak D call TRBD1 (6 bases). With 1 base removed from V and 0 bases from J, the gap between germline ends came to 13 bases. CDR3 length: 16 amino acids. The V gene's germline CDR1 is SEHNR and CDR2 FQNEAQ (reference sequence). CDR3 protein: CASSLGLQGYSYEQYF. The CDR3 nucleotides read TGTGCCAGCAGCTTAGGCTTACAGGGTTACTCCTACGAGCAGTACTTC. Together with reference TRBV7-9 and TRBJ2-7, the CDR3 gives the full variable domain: DTGVSQNPRHKITKRGQNVTFRCDPISEHNRLYWYRQTLGQGPEFLTYFQNEAQLEKSRLLSDRFSAERPKGSFSTLEIQRTEQGDSAMYLCASSLGLQGYSYEQYFGPGTRLTVT.

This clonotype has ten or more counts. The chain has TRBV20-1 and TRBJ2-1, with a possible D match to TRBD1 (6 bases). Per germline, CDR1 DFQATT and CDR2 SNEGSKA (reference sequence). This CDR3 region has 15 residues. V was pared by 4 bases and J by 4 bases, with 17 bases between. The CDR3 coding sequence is TGCAGTGCTACTTCAGGGGATGATGGGTACAATGAGCAGTTCTTC. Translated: CSATSGDDGYNEQFF.

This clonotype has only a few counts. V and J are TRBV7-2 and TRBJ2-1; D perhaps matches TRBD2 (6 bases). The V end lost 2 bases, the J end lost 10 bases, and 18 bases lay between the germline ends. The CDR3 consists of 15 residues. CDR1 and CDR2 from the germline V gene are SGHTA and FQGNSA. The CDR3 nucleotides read TGTGCCAGCAGCTTACAGTCGCGGGGCCCGGGGGAGCAGTTCTTC. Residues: CASSLQSRGPGEQFF.

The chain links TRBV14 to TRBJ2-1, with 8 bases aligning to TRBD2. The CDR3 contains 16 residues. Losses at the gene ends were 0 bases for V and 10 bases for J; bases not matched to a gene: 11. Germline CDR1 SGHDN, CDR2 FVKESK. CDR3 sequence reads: CASSQDQGGRLTEQFF. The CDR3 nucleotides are TGTGCCAGCAGCCAAGATCAGGGCGGGAGGCTTACAGAGCAGTTCTTC.

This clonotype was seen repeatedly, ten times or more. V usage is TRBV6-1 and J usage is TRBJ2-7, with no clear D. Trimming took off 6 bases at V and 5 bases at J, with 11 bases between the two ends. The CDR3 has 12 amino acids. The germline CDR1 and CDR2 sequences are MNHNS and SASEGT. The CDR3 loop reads CASRRFRDEQYF. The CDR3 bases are TGTGCCAGCAGACGGTTTCGGGACGAGCAGTACTTC.

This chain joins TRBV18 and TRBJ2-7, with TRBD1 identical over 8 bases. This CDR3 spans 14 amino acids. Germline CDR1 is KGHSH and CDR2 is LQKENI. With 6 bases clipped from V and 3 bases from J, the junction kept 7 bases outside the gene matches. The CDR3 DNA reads TGTGCCAGCTCGACAACAGGGGGAGACTACGAGCAGTACTTC. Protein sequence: CASSTTGGDYEQYF.

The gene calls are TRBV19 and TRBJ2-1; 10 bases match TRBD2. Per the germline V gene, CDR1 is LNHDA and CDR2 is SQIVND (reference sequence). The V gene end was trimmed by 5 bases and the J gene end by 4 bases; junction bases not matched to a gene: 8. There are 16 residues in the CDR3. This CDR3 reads CASSASGAGGYNEQFF. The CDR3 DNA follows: TGTGCCAGTAGTGCATCAGGAGCGGGGGGGTACAATGAGCAGTTCTTC.

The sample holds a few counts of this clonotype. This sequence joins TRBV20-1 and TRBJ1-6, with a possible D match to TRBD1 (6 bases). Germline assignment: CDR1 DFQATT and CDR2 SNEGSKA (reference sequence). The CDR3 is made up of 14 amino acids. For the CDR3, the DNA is TGCAGGCGGCAGGGGCGGATAAAGAGTTCACCCCTCCACTTT. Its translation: CRRQGRIKSSPLHF.